This entry lists 23 T cell receptor beta chains sequenced from one sample in a study of T cell responses to AZD1222 COVID-19 vaccine. Assay used: immunoSEQ multiplex PCR; TCRdb lists only in-frame clones, some missing. The table shows around 150,000 clones, with roughly 85% occurring only once. Sample: peripheral blood, taken 28 days after the second dose of the MenACWY control vaccine. The receptor source for this set is an adult who received the MenACWY meningococcal vaccine as a control.

This chain connects TRBV9 to TRBJ2-3; the match to TRBD2 covers 12 bases. This CDR3 has 17 residues. Germline values: CDR1 SGDLS, CDR2 YYNGEE. Losses at the gene ends were 4 bases for V and 5 bases for J; bases not matched to a gene: 11. The CDR3 is CASSSHLTSGRLDTQYF. The DNA for the CDR3 is TGTGCCAGCAGCTCCCACCTGACTAGCGGGAGATTAGATACGCAGTATTTT.

CDR3 coding DNA: TGTGCCAGCAGTGAAGACCAGGGGCCCTCCTATAATTCACCCCTCCACTTT. Its protein is CASSEDQGPSYNSPLHF. The chain has TRBV6-1 and TRBJ1-6, with a possible D match to TRBD1 (6 bases). Trimming stripped 1 base from V and 0 bases from J, with 10 bases between. The germline V gene encodes CDR1 MNHNS and CDR2 SASEGT. This CDR3 comprises 17 residues.

V is TRBV10-1 and J is TRBJ2-2, with D possibly called TRBD1 or TRBD2 (5 bases each). Trimming took off 6 bases at V and 3 bases at J, with 17 bases between the two ends. This CDR3 region has 16 residues. Looked up from germline, CDR1 is WNHNN and CDR2 is SYGVQD (reference sequence). CDR3 nucleotides: TGCGCCAGCAGGATGGGACGGGCTGGGGACACCGGGGAGCTGTTTTTT. Translated: CASRMGRAGDTGELFF.

The gene calls are TRBV19 and TRBJ2-4; perhaps TRBD2 as D (7 bases). The germline V gene has CDR1 LNHDA and CDR2 SQIVND (reference sequence). Trimming shortened V by 7 bases and J by 0 bases, and 19 bases separated the two germline ends. The CDR3 length is 17 residues. For the CDR3, the DNA is TGTGCCAGTATGGGCCTCTCCGGGGGGCCAGCCAAAAACATTCAGTACTTC. Encoded protein: CASMGLSGGPAKNIQYF.

The chain combines TRBV15 with TRBJ1-3, with D unresolved. The CDR3 totals 15 residues. Germline V CDR1 and CDR2: LNHNV, YYDKDF (reference sequence). Between the trimmed V and J ends, which lost 1 base and 0 bases, there was a span of 7 bases. The CDR3 sequence: CATSRVTVSGNTIYF. The CDR3 DNA reads as TGTGCCACCAGCAGAGTCACAGTCTCTGGAAACACCATATATTTT. Full variable domain (missing parts from reference TRBV15 and TRBJ1-3): DAMVIQNPRYQVTQFGKPVTLSCSQTLNHNVMYWYQQKSSQAPKLLFHYYDKDFNNEADTPDNFQSRRPNTSFCFLDIRSPGLGDTAMYLCATSRVTVSGNTIYFGEGSWLTVV.

V gene TRBV28 combines with J gene TRBJ1-5, with D unresolved. The length of the CDR3 is 14 residues. Trimming removed 1 base at V and 5 bases at J, with 9 bases between. The germline gives CDR1 MDHEN, CDR2 SYDVKM. Here the CDR3 reads CASSLFNGDQPQHF. For the CDR3, the DNA is TGTGCCAGCAGTTTATTTAATGGGGATCAGCCCCAGCATTTT.

Turning to this clone: The same CDR3 also results from other DNA sequences found in this sample. The chain is built from TRBV2 and TRBJ1-5, with 7 positions matching TRBD1. The CDR3 spans 14 residues. The germline V gene encodes CDR1 SNHLY and CDR2 FYNNEI. V lost 6 bases to trimming and J lost 6 bases; unmatched junction nucleotides: 8. The CDR3 DNA reads TGTGCCAGCAGCGTGACAGGGCTCGGTCAGCCCCAGCATTTT. It translates to CASSVTGLGQPQHF.

This sequence joins TRBV18 and TRBJ2-1, with 12 bases that match TRBD2. The CDR3 spans 16 residues. Germline CDR1 is KGHSH and CDR2 is LQKENI. The V segment lost 2 bases and the J segment 7 bases; nucleotides outside the gene matches: 6. CDR3 loop: CASSPRLAGGVNEQFF. The CDR3 coding sequence is TGTGCCAGCTCACCAAGGCTAGCGGGAGGGGTAAATGAGCAGTTCTTC.

The gene calls are TRBV28 and TRBJ1-6; D remains unclear. This CDR3 is 14 amino acids long. The V end lost 6 bases, the J end lost 6 bases, and 12 bases lay between the germline ends. Germline V gene data show CDR1 as MDHEN and CDR2 as SYDVKM. The CDR3 DNA reads as TGTGCCAGCAGCCTGTGGTGGGGTAATTCACCCCTCCACTTT. Encoded protein: CASSLWWGNSPLHF.

J is TRBJ1-4 and V is TRBV6-5; TRBD1 aligns across 7 bases. The CDR3 has 15 amino acids. Germline CDR1 and CDR2: MNHEY and SVGAGI. The J segment lost 0 bases and the V segment lost 7 bases, leaving 5 bases of the junction unmatched. CDR3 sequence: CASKTGSATNEKLFF. DNA for the CDR3: TGTGCCAGCAAGACAGGGAGCGCAACTAATGAAAAACTGTTTTTT.

The chain couples TRBV6-4 to TRBJ2-3; 9 positions match TRBD2. The length of the CDR3 is 15 residues. Losses at the gene ends were 4 bases for V and 3 bases for J; bases not matched to a gene: 5. CDR1 and CDR2 from the germline V gene are MRHNA and SNTAGT. The CDR3 protein is CASSVGSGGTDTQYF. CDR3 nucleotide sequence: TGTGCCAGCAGTGTCGGTAGCGGGGGAACAGATACGCAGTATTTT.

This chain uses TRBV24-1 with TRBJ2-7; the D call may be TRBD1 or TRBD2 (5 bases each). Germline values: CDR1 KGHDR, CDR2 SFDVKD. This CDR3 has 15 residues. The V end was cut by 4 bases, the J end by 2 bases, with 14 bases between. The chain's CDR3 is CATSEAGDGTYEQYF. In DNA, the CDR3 is TGTGCCACCAGTGAGGCCGGGGACGGGACCTACGAGCAGTACTTC.

The chain recombines TRBV24-1 with TRBJ2-1; TRBD2 aligns across 13 bases. The germline gives CDR1 KGHDR, CDR2 SFDVKD. This CDR3 comprises 18 residues. V was pared by 4 bases and J by 5 bases, with 10 bases of the junction left unmatched. The CDR3: CATSDQLTSGRADNEQFF. The CDR3 coding sequence is TGTGCCACCAGTGACCAGCTCACTAGCGGGAGGGCCGACAATGAGCAGTTCTTC.

The genes are TRBV7-9 and TRBJ1-1; D not certain. The CDR3 covers 15 residues. V gave up 5 bases and J gave up 6 bases, with 19 bases separating them. The germline V gene encodes CDR1 SEHNR and CDR2 FQNEAQ (reference sequence). CDR3: CASSPKDRLGAEAFF. The DNA for the CDR3 is TGTGCCAGCAGCCCGAAGGACCGGCTTGGGGCTGAAGCTTTCTTT.

The chain uses TRBV13 and TRBJ1-2, with D perhaps matching TRBD1 (6 bases). The CDR3 runs to 16 residues. Germline CDR1 is PRHDT and CDR2 is FYEKMQ (reference sequence). The ends were cut back, 2 bases at V and 5 bases at J, with 18 bases in the middle. CDR3 in DNA: TGTGCCAGCAGCTTAAGTGGGGCAGGGGTTTTATATGGCTACACCTTC. Translating it yields CASSLSGAGVLYGYTF.

The gene calls are TRBV27 and TRBJ2-3; D ambiguous. CDR3 size: 13 residues. Between the trimmed V and J ends, which lost 5 bases and 8 bases, there was a span of 14 bases. Germline V gene lookup returns CDR1 MNHEY and CDR2 SMNVEV (reference sequence). For the CDR3, the DNA is TGTGCCAGCAGTCCGGACCTCTCGGCTACGCAGTATTTT. It specifies CASSPDLSATQYF.

This chain connects TRBV11-2 to TRBJ1-1; D is uncertain. This CDR3 comprises 19 residues. The germline V and J ends were trimmed by 1 base and 5 bases, with 26 bases remaining between them. Germline values: CDR1 SGHAT, CDR2 FQNNGV. The CDR3 sequence is CASSLGRLGLRAGGTEAFF. The DNA for the CDR3 is TGTGCCAGCAGCTTAGGTCGGCTCGGGCTTCGGGCCGGCGGGACTGAAGCTTTCTTT.

The chain joins TRBV4-3 to TRBJ1-1; D perhaps matches TRBD1 (5 bases). Trimming took off 0 bases at V and 3 bases at J, with 5 bases between the two ends. From germline, CDR1 is LGHNA and CDR2 YSLEER. The CDR3 is 13 amino acids. DNA of the CDR3: TGCGCCAGCAGCCAAGAGGGGGACACTGAAGCTTTCTTT. Translation: CASSQEGDTEAFF.

The chain has TRBV27 and TRBJ1-5; 9 nucleotides line up with TRBD1. V lost 7 bases to trimming and J lost 5 bases; unmatched junction nucleotides: 24. The germline V gene has CDR1 MNHEY and CDR2 SMNVEV (reference sequence). The length of the CDR3 is 20 residues. This CDR3 reads CASTPLLRDREWFWYQPQHF. In DNA, the CDR3 is TGTGCCAGCACTCCCCTCCTCCGGGACAGGGAATGGTTTTGGTATCAGCCCCAGCATTTT.

V usage is TRBV5-1 and J usage is TRBJ2-7, with 10 bases aligning to TRBD1. Germline values: CDR1 SGHRS, CDR2 YFSETQ. J lost 2 bases, V lost 4 bases, and 3 bases had no gene match. The CDR3 loop spans 14 amino acids. The CDR3 sequence is CASSTGTGAYEQYV. The DNA of the CDR3 is TGCGCCAGCAGCACCGGGACAGGGGCCTACGAGCAGTACGTC.

The J gene is TRBJ2-7, the V gene TRBV11-1; tentative D call: TRBD2 (6 bases). Germline V gene lookup returns CDR1 SGHAT and CDR2 FQDESV (reference sequence). This CDR3 has 14 residues. Trimming cost V 1 base and J 3 bases, with 10 bases left between them. In DNA form, the CDR3 reads TGTGCCAGCAGCTTAGGCGGCGGGAACTACGAGCAGTACTTC. Protein product: CASSLGGGNYEQYF.

This clone has just a few counts. This chain joins TRBV10-2 and TRBJ2-7; D is undetermined. CDR1 is WSHSY, CDR2 SAAADI, per germline. The germline V and J ends were trimmed by 6 bases and 6 bases, with 9 bases remaining between them. This CDR3 has 11 residues. CDR3 region: CASSLGGEQYF. The CDR3 region has the DNA TGCGCCAGCAGCCTCGGTGGCGAGCAGTACTTC.

This clone was picked up a small number of times. V and J are TRBV5-6 and TRBJ1-6; 7 positions agree with TRBD1. Germline V gene data show CDR1 as SGHDT and CDR2 as YYEEEE. V shed 1 base, J shed 7 bases, and the junction held 11 bases outside the gene matches. The CDR3 spans 17 residues. In DNA form, the CDR3 reads TGTGCCAGCAGCTTGACGGGGGAACAGGGGTCCAATTCACCCCTCCACTTT. The encoded protein is CASSLTGEQGSNSPLHF.